Shown below are 24 T cell receptor beta chains from a single sample sequenced in a study of blood T cell repertoires in COVID-19. TCRdb's copy holds only in-frame clones and misses some; the assay was immunoSEQ multiplex PCR. The sample carries more than 250,000 clones, over 75% recorded once. The sequenced material came from peripheral blood. The receptors derive from a man aged 50-59 years with active or convalescent COVID-19.

V usage is TRBV14 and J usage is TRBJ2-7; no definite D call. V was cut by 0 bases and J by 0 bases, with 9 bases left in between. CDR1 is SGHDN and CDR2 is FVKESK in the germline V gene. The CDR3 is 15 amino acids. The CDR3 is CASSQEGSSSYEQYF. Here the CDR3 DNA reads TGTGCCAGCAGCCAAGAGGGCAGTAGCTCCTACGAGCAGTACTTC.

V is TRBV7-3 and J is TRBJ2-1, with D possibly being TRBD1 (6 bases). The germline CDR1 and CDR2 sequences are SGHTA and FQGTGA. This CDR3 has 17 residues. Trimming shortened V by 0 bases and J by 9 bases, and 21 bases separated the two germline ends. CDR3 nucleotides: TGTGCCAGCAGCTTAACTTCAGCGCGGAAAGAGGGGGTTGAGCAGTTCTTC. It yields the protein CASSLTSARKEGVEQFF.

The CDR3 is CATSRGQVNYGYTF. The CDR3 DNA sequence: TGTGCCACCAGCAGGGGACAGGTCAACTATGGCTACACCTTC. The chain carries TRBV15 and TRBJ1-2; 8 bases match TRBD1. Germline V gene sequence: CDR1 LNHNV, CDR2 YYDKDF (reference sequence). The V segment lost 3 bases and the J segment 2 bases; nucleotides outside the gene matches: 2. The CDR3 runs 14 residues.

The CDR3 sequence: CASSSGTSISYEQYF. The CDR3, as DNA: TGTGCCAGCAGTTCCGGGACTAGTATCTCCTACGAGCAGTACTTC. The chain joins TRBV6-5 to TRBJ2-7; 8 bases match TRBD2. This CDR3 comprises 15 residues. The V and J ends lost 4 bases and 0 bases, in that order; junction bases with no gene match: 5. The germline gives CDR1 MNHEY, CDR2 SVGAGI.

The chain uses TRBV28 and TRBJ1-2, with TRBD1 as a possible D gene (6 bases). The CDR3 extends over 15 amino acids. The V gene lost 1 base and the J gene lost 5 bases, with 14 bases spanning the gap. Germline CDR1 and CDR2: MDHEN and SYDVKM. CDR3 coding DNA: TGTGCCAGCAGTTTATCCGGGGGGGCAGGTTATGGCTACACCTTC. Amino acid sequence: CASSLSGGAGYGYTF.

The V gene is TRBV6-6, the J gene TRBJ2-4; TRBD1 aligns across 8 bases. Germline CDR1 is MNHNY and CDR2 is SVGAGI (reference sequence). The CDR3 runs to 16 residues. Trimming took 7 bases from V and 2 from J; bases not matched to a gene: 10. CDR3 sequence: CASTFHRGLSKNIQYF. The DNA for the CDR3 is TGTGCCAGCACCTTTCACAGGGGGTTGTCCAAAAACATTCAGTACTTC.

As DNA, the CDR3 is TGTGCCAGTAGTATAAGCGTCGGACAGGGAGGAACTGGGGCCAACGTCCTGACTTTC. Its translation is CASSISVGQGGTGANVLTF. The chain has TRBV19 and TRBJ2-6, with 8 bases fitting TRBD1. V gave up 2 bases and J gave up 2 bases; unmatched junction bases: 11. The CDR3 runs to 19 residues. Germline lookup yields CDR1 LNHDA and CDR2 SQIVND (reference sequence). The full variable domain, in which reference TRBV19 and TRBJ2-6 provide the parts outside the CDR3, is DGGITQSPKYLFRKEGQNVTLSCEQNLNHDAMYWYRQDPGQGLRLIYYSQIVNDFQKGDIAEGYSVSREKKESFPLTVTSAQKNPTAFYLCASSISVGQGGTGANVLTFGAGSRLTVL.

The rearrangement joins TRBV2 to TRBJ1-2, with D possibly being TRBD1 (5 bases). Germline V CDR1 and CDR2: SNHLY, FYNNEI. V was pared by 2 bases and J by 8 bases, with 12 bases between. This CDR3 has 13 amino acids. CDR3 loop: CASSERDFGGYTF. DNA of the CDR3: TGTGCCAGCAGTGAAAGGGACTTCGGAGGCTACACCTTC.

CDR3 in amino acids: CASSIQETQYF. The CDR3 DNA follows: TGTGCCAGCAGCATACAAGAGACCCAGTACTTC. The chain has TRBV7-2 and TRBJ2-5; D unclear. Trimming stripped 5 bases from V and 2 bases from J, with 3 bases between. Germline-derived CDR1 and CDR2 are SGHTA and FQGNSA. The length of the CDR3 is 11 residues.

J is TRBJ1-1 and V is TRBV7-2; D ambiguous. This CDR3 has 15 residues. Trimming cost V 7 bases and J 1 base, with 16 bases left between them. Germline-derived CDR1 and CDR2 are SGHTA and FQGNSA. CDR3 sequence (DNA): TGTGCCAGCACCCTGACTGCCTCCCCGAACACTGAAGCTTTCTTT. This translates into CASTLTASPNTEAFF. Filled out from reference TRBV7-2 and TRBJ1-1, the complete variable domain reads GAGVSQSPSNKVTEKGKDVELRCDPISGHTALYWYRQSLGQGLEFLIYFQGNSAPDKSGLPSDRFSAERTGGSVSTLTIQRTQQEDSAVYLCASTLTASPNTEAFFGQGTRLTVV.

The chain recombines TRBV21-1 with TRBJ1-2. TRBV21-1 is annotated as a pseudogene. There are 15 residues in the CDR3. The CDR3, as DNA: TGTGCCAGCAGCAAAGCCGGACGGAGGAACTATGGCTACACCTTC. Protein sequence: CASSKAGRRNYGYTF.

The chain couples TRBV18 to TRBJ2-7, with D perhaps matching TRBD1 (5 bases). CDR1 and CDR2 from the germline V gene are KGHSH and LQKENI. The V end was cut by 1 base, the J end by 5 bases, with 9 bases between. This CDR3 has 13 residues. The CDR3 region is CASSPRQNHEQYF. DNA for the CDR3: TGTGCCAGCTCACCACGACAGAACCACGAGCAGTACTTC.

This clone was detected a few times. The V call is TRBV10-3, the J call TRBJ1-1; D is perhaps TRBD1 (6 bases). Germline V gene sequence: CDR1 ENHRY, CDR2 SYGVKD. The CDR3 extends over 19 amino acids. Trimming pared 0 bases from V and 0 bases from J, leaving 20 bases between. In nucleotides, the CDR3 is TGTGCCATCAGTGAGTCGATCATCTTCGGGGGGCCGATGAACACTGAAGCTTTCTTT. This gives the protein CAISESIIFGGPMNTEAFF.

J is TRBJ1-2 and V is TRBV27; perhaps TRBD1 as D (6 bases). This CDR3 region has 16 residues. The V and J ends lost 4 bases and 4 bases respectively, with 19 bases between them. Germline values: CDR1 MNHEY, CDR2 SMNVEV (reference sequence). CDR3 sequence (DNA): TGTGCCAGCAGTTCCGAGCCCCAACAGGGCTTCTATGGCTACACCTTC. The encoded protein is CASSSEPQQGFYGYTF.

CDR3 amino acids: CASSRSGTSGLNTQYF. The CDR3 bases are TGCGCCAGCAGCCGATCCGGGACTAGCGGACTAAATACGCAGTATTTT. This chain connects TRBV4-1 to TRBJ2-3; 11 nucleotides line up with TRBD2. With V trimmed by 4 bases and J by 7 bases, 10 bases remained unmatched. This CDR3 comprises 16 residues. CDR1 is MGHRA, CDR2 YSYEKL, per germline.

The V call is TRBV2, the J call TRBJ2-7, with D possibly TRBD1 on 6 matching bases. The CDR3 has 13 amino acids. From germline, CDR1 is SNHLY and CDR2 FYNNEI. Trimming stripped 4 bases from V and 5 bases from J, with 12 bases between. DNA of the CDR3: TGTGCCAGCAGTGCCGAACAGGGAAACGAGCAGTACTTC. Its protein product is CASSAEQGNEQYF. The full variable domain, in which reference TRBV2 and TRBJ2-7 provide the parts outside the CDR3, is EPEVTQTPSHQVTQMGQEVILRCVPISNHLYFYWYRQILGQKVEFLVSFYNNEISEKSEIFDDQFSVERPDGSNFTLKIRSTKLEDSAMYFCASSAEQGNEQYFGPGTRLTVT.

A single count supports this clone. The CDR3 nucleotides are TGTGCCAGCAGCTTAGATCTTTCTTCGGTTGCGAACACTGAAGCTTTCTTT. Translating gives CASSLDLSSVANTEAFF. V and J are TRBV11-2 and TRBJ1-1; D gene uncertain. V was trimmed by 0 bases and J by 1 base, leaving 15 bases between them. The CDR3 contains 17 residues. Germline assignment: CDR1 SGHAT and CDR2 FQNNGV.

This clone appeared once. The chain couples TRBV5-1 to TRBJ2-1, with 9 bases aligning to TRBD1. CDR1 and CDR2 (germline): SGHRS, YFSETQ. Trimming removed 6 bases from V and 2 bases from J; junction bases left unmatched: 3. CDR3 length equals 14 residues. In DNA form, the CDR3 reads TGCGCCAGCACCAGGACAGGGGCCTACAATGAGCAGTTCTTC. Its translation is CASTRTGAYNEQFF.

J is TRBJ2-3 and V is TRBV7-2, with 11 nucleotides matching TRBD2. The CDR3 contains 16 residues. CDR1 SGHTA and CDR2 FQGNSA come from the germline V gene. The V gene end was trimmed by 5 bases and the J gene end by 2 bases; junction bases not matched to a gene: 6. The CDR3 loop is CASSTGTSGYTDTQYF. CDR3 nucleotide sequence: TGTGCCAGCAGCACAGGGACTAGCGGTTACACAGATACGCAGTATTTT. The variable domain in full, completed from reference TRBV7-2 and TRBJ2-3, reads GAGVSQSPSNKVTEKGKDVELRCDPISGHTALYWYRQSLGQGLEFLIYFQGNSAPDKSGLPSDRFSAERTGGSVSTLTIQRTQQEDSAVYLCASSTGTSGYTDTQYFGPGTRLTVL.

The V and J genes are TRBV10-3 and TRBJ2-3; TRBD2 matches 10 bases. Per germline, CDR1 ENHRY and CDR2 SYGVKD. V was pared by 3 bases and J by 0 bases, with 6 bases of the junction left unmatched. This CDR3 has 17 amino acids. CDR3 protein: CAISDPTSGISTDTQYF. In DNA, the CDR3 is TGTGCCATCAGTGACCCTACTAGCGGGATTAGCACAGATACGCAGTATTTT.

This clone was picked up a small number of times. The chain combines TRBV15 with TRBJ1-1, with TRBD1 identical over 7 bases. The J segment lost 5 bases and the V segment lost 0 bases, leaving 12 bases of the junction unmatched. Germline V lookup: CDR1 LNHNV, CDR2 YYDKDF (reference sequence). The CDR3 contains 17 residues. CDR3 residues: CATSRDRGQWRKTEAFF. The CDR3 DNA sequence: TGTGCCACCAGCAGAGATAGGGGGCAGTGGAGGAAGACTGAAGCTTTCTTT.

The chain couples TRBV9 to TRBJ2-5; 11 nucleotides align to TRBD2. Germline lookup yields CDR1 SGDLS and CDR2 YYNGEE. There are 16 residues in the CDR3. V was clipped by 2 bases and J by 1 base; unmatched bases: 4. The CDR3 DNA is TGTGCCAGCAGCGTCCTAGCGGGGGGCCCCCAAGAGACCCAGTACTTC. Encoded protein: CASSVLAGGPQETQYF.

V usage is TRBV19 and J usage is TRBJ1-2; D ambiguous. The CDR3 length is 15 residues. V gave up 4 bases and J gave up 4 bases, with 16 bases separating them. CDR1 is LNHDA, CDR2 SQIVND, per germline (reference sequence). CDR3 DNA sequence: TGTGCCAGTAGTACCCCCGGGCGGGCGACCTATGGCTACACCTTC. Translated: CASSTPGRATYGYTF.

The chain employs TRBV6-2 or TRBV6-3 and TRBJ2-7, with D perhaps matching TRBD1 (6 bases). From germline, CDR1 is MNHEY and CDR2 SVGEGT. V was trimmed by 2 bases and J by 2 bases, leaving 10 bases between them. The CDR3 contains 14 residues. The CDR3 protein is CASSYIQGTYEQYF. CDR3 coding DNA: TGTGCCAGCAGTTACATTCAGGGGACCTACGAGCAGTACTTC.